This T cell receptor beta chain stems from a study of identical twins. This clonotype was counted ten times or more. Its antigen is unknown. J lost 6 bases, V lost 4 bases, and 3 bases had no gene match. Germline V lookup: CDR1 SGHRS, CDR2 YFSETQ. The CDR3 spans 13 residues. TCRdb analysed the 5' RACE reads with MiXCR anew, one entry per CDR3 protein. This sample has about 280,000 distinct CDR3 sequences, with under 9.5% found just once. Whole-study findings and limits: Models underestimated how often monozygotic twins shared out-of-frame TCR alpha. The presence of invariant MAIT and iNKT cells could partly confound analyses of zero-insertion sequences.

These data also featured in a second study, about yellow fever vaccine responses in identical twins.

The J gene is TRBJ2-1, the V gene TRBV5-1; 8 positions match TRBD2. The TCR was taken from a woman aged 18-29 years in good health. The source material was memory (CD45RO+) T cells sorted from blood. DNA for the CDR3: TGCGCCAGCAGCCCTGGGACTAGCAATGAGCAGTTCTTC. This translates into CASSPGTSNEQFF.